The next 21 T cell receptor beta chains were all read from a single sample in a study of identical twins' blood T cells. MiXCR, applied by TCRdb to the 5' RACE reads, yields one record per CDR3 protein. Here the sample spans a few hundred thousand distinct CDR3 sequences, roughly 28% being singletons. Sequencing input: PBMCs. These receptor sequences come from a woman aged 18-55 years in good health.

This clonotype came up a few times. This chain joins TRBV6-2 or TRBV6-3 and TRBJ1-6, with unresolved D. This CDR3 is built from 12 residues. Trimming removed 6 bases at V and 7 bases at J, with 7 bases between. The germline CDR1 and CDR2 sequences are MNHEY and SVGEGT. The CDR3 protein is CASRRPNSPLHF. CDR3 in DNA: TGTGCCAGCAGAAGACCCAATTCACCCCTCCACTTT.

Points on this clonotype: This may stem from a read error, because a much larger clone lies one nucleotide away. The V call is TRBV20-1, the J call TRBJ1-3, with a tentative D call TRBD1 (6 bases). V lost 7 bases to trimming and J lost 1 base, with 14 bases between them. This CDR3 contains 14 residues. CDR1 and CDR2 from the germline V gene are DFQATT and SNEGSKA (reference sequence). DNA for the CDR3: TGCAGTGTTAGGGGGGGCTTGTCTGGAAACACCATATATTTT. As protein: CSVRGGLSGNTIYF.

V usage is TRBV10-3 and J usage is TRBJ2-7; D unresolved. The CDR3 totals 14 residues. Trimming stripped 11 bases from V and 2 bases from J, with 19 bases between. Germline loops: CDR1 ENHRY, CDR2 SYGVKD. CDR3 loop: CASPPRPQAYEQYF. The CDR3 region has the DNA TGTGCCTCTCCACCGAGGCCCCAGGCCTACGAGCAGTACTTC.

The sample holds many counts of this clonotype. CDR3 loop: CASSPRPLGVAEKLFF. In DNA, the CDR3 is TGTGCCAGCAGCCCGCGACCCTTGGGTGTTGCTGAAAAACTGTTTTTT. This sequence joins TRBV14 and TRBJ1-4; the D is unclear. This CDR3 spans 16 amino acids. The germline gives CDR1 SGHDN, CDR2 FVKESK. Trimming took off 4 bases at V and 7 bases at J, with 19 bases between the two ends.

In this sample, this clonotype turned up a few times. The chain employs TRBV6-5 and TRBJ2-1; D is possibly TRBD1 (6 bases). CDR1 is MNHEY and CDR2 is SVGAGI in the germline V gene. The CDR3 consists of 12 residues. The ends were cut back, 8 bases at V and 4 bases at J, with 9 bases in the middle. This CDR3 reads CASGDNYNEQFF. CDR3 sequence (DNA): TGTGCCAGCGGGGACAATTACAATGAGCAGTTCTTC.

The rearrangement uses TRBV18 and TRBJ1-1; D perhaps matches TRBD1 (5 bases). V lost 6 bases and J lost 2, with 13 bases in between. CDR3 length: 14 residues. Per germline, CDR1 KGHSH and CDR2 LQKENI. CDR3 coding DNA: TGTGCCAGCTCGGGGCTTCAGGCAAACACTGAAGCTTTCTTT. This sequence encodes CASSGLQANTEAFF.

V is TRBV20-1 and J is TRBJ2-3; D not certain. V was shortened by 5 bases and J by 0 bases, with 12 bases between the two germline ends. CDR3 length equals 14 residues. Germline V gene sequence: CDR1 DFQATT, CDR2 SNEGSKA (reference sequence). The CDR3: CSAPISSSTDTQYF. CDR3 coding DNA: TGCAGTGCTCCGATATCGTCTAGCACAGATACGCAGTATTTT.

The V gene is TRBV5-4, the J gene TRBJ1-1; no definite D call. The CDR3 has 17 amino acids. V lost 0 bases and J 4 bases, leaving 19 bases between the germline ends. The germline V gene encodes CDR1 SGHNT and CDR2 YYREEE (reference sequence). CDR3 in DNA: TGTGCCAGCAGCTTGGCCACGGGCAGACCCTTGAGCACTGAAGCTTTCTTT. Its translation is CASSLATGRPLSTEAFF.

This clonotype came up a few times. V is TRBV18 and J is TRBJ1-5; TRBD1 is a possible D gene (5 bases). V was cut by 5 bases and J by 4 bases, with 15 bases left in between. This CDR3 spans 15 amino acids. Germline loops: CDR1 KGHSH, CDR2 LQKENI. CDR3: CASSSTGGRNQPQHF. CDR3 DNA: TGTGCCAGCTCATCAACCGGGGGAAGAAATCAGCCCCAGCATTTT.

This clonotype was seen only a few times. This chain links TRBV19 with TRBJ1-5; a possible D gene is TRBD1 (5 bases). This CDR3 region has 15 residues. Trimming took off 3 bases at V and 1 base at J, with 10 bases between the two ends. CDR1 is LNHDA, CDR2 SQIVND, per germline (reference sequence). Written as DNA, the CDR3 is TGTGCCAGTAGTATTGGGGCGGCCAGCAATCAGCCCCAGCATTTT. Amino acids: CASSIGAASNQPQHF.

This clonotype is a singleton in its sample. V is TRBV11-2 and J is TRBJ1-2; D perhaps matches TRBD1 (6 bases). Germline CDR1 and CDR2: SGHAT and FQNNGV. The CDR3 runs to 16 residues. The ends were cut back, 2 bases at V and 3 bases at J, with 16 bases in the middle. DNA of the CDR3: TGTGCCAGCAGCTTACTACGGGGGGCAGGGGACTATGGCTACACCTTC. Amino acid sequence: CASSLLRGAGDYGYTF.

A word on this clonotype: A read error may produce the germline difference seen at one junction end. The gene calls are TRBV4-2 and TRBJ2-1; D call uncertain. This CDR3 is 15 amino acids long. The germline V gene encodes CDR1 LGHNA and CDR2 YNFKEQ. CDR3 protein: CACSQEVVGEDEQFF. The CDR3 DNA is TGTGCCTGCAGCCAAGAAGTGGTAGGTGAGGATGAGCAGTTCTTC.

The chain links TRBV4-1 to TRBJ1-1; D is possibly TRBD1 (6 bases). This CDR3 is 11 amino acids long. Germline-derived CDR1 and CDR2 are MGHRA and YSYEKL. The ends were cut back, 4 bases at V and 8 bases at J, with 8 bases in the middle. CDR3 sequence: CASSRDREAFF. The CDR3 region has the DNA TGCGCCAGCAGCCGAGACAGGGAAGCTTTCTTT.

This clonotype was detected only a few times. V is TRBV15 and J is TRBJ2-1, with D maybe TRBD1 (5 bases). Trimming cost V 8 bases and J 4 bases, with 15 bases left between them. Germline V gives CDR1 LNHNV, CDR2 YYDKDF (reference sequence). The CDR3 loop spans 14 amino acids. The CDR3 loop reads CATSREITYNEQFF. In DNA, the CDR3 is TGTGCCACCTCCAGGGAAATTACTTACAATGAGCAGTTCTTC.

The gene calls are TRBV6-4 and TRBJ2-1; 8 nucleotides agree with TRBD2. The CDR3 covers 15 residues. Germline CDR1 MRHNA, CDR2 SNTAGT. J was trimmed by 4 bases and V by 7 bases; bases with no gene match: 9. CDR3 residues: CASNVAGPEYNEQFF. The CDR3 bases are TGTGCCAGCAACGTAGCGGGGCCCGAGTACAATGAGCAGTTCTTC.

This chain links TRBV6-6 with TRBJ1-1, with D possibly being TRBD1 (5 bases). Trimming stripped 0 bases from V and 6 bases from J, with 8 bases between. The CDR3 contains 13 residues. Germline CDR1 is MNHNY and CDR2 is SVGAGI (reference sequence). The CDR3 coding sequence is TGTGCCAGCAGTTACTCGAGGGGCCCTGAAGCTTTCTTT. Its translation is CASSYSRGPEAFF.

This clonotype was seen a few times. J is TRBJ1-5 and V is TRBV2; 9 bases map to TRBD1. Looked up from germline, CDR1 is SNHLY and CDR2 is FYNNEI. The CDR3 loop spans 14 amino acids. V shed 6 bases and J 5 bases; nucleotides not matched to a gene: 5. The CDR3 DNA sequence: TGTGCCAGCAGCCAAACAGGGGGCTATCAGCCCCAGCATTTT. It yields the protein CASSQTGGYQPQHF.

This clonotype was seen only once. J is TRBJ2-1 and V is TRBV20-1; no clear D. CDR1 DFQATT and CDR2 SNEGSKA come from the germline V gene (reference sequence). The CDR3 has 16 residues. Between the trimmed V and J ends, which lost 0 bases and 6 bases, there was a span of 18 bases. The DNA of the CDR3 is TGCAGTGCTAGAGAGGGCGATAGGGCAGGCGCCAATGAGCAGTTCTTC. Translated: CSAREGDRAGANEQFF.

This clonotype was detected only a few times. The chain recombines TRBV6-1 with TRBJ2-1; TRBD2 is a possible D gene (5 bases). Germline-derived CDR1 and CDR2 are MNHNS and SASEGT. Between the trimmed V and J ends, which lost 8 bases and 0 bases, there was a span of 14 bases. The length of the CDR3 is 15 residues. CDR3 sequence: CASQRLGSSYNEQFF. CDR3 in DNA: TGTGCCAGCCAGAGACTGGGGAGCTCCTACAATGAGCAGTTCTTC.

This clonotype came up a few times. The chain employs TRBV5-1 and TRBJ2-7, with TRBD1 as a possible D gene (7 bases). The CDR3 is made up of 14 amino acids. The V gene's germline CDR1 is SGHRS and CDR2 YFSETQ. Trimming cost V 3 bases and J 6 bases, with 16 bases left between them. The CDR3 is CASSSARGAFEQYF. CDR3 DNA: TGCGCCAGCAGCTCCGCCAGGGGGGCCTTCGAGCAGTACTTC.

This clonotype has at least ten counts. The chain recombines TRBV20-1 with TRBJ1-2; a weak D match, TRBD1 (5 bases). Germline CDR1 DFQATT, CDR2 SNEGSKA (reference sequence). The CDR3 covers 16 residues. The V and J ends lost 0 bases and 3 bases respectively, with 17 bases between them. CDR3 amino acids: CSARDLGPGNYYGYTF. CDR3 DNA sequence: TGCAGTGCTAGAGATCTTGGTCCAGGGAACTACTATGGCTACACCTTC.